This T cell receptor (beta chain) was profiled in a study of T cell responses to AZD1222 COVID-19 vaccine. Study results and caveats: Clonal diversity was possibly underestimated, and white British individuals and females predominated among donors.

CDR3 length: 17 amino acids. CDR1 and CDR2 (germline): MGHRA, YSYEKL. V lost 4 bases, J lost 1 base, and 10 bases stayed unmatched. Comment on this clone: Antigen unknown.

Measured with immunoSEQ multiplex PCR; TCRdb has only the in-frame clones, and not every one. The sample holds tens of thousands of clones; less than 95% are singletons and the top ten take 3.3%. The sequence was obtained from an adult who received the AZD1222 COVID-19 vaccine. V usage is TRBV4-1 and J usage is TRBJ1-5; 7 bases match TRBD1. This specimen was peripheral blood, taken 28 days after the second AZD1222 dose. In DNA form, the CDR3 reads TGCGCCAGCAGCCCCGGTCCCCGGGACAGAAGCAATCAGCCCCAGCATTTT. Translating it yields CASSPGPRDRSNQPQHF.